This T cell receptor (beta chain) was identified during a study of T cell responses to AZD1222 COVID-19 vaccine. CDR3 size: 15 residues. V was clipped by 2 bases and J by 2 bases; unmatched bases: 5. From germline, CDR1 is SEHNR and CDR2 FQNEAQ (reference sequence). Study-level points and caveats: Only a handful of AZD1222 recipients tested seropositive at baseline. Spike was spanned by vaccine-associated CD4 TCRs, with dominance at 160-218 and 743-854. Repertoire collection took place solely once the T cell response had peaked. White British ancestry dominated among donors, who included more females, and clonal diversity was possibly underestimated.

The assay was immunoSEQ multiplex PCR, and TCRdb's table has in-frame clones only and misses some. Of about 120,000 clones listed, approximately 86% are singletons. As regards this clone: Its antigen is currently unknown.

This rearrangement joins TRBV7-9 to TRBJ2-7, with 8 bases matching TRBD2. This clonotype was obtained from an adult in good health. Sequences were derived from peripheral blood, sampled on day 0 of AZD1222 vaccination. In nucleotides, the CDR3 is TGTGCCAGCAGCTTATTTAGCGGGGACCCCTACGAGCAGTACTTC. Protein sequence: CASSLFSGDPYEQYF. Full variable domain (rest looked up from reference TRBV7-9 and TRBJ2-7): DTGVSQNPRHKITKRGQNVTFRCDPISEHNRLYWYRQTLGQGPEFLTYFQNEAQLEKSRLLSDRFSAERPKGSFSTLEIQRTEQGDSAMYLCASSLFSGDPYEQYFGPGTRLTVT.